The present TCR beta chain was sequenced within a study of blood T cell repertoires in COVID-19. Study-wide background: Collection of acute and convalescent COVID-19 samples took place in the United States, Italy and Spain.

Per the original data handling: How many nucleated cells were present was estimated from reference gene primer amplification. Sequenced by immunoSEQ multiplex PCR; TCRdb stores in-frame clones only, minus some. V, J and clone size are those of that table, while D and trimming were read from the DNA. Among around 89,000 clones listed, roughly 87% were seen once. The germline CDR1 and CDR2 sequences are SGHRS and YFSETQ. The CDR3 loop spans 14 amino acids. V was pared by 6 bases and J by 4 bases, with 16 bases between. The sequence was collected from a man aged 50 to 60 with acute or convalescent COVID-19. Sequences were obtained from peripheral blood. V usage is TRBV5-1 and J usage is TRBJ1-2; D gene ambiguous. CDR3 nucleotides: TGCGCCAGCACCCCGGCGGGGAGGACCTATGGCTACACCTTC. Its translation: CASTPAGRTYGYTF.